This T cell receptor (beta chain) was sequenced during a study of blood T cells in healthy people across ages. A second roughly 6 to 11 cycle PCR used barcoded and J-beta primers. CDR3-containing paired-end reads numbering at least 2.5 million came from each sample. TCRdb fed the 5' RACE reads into MiXCR, producing one record per CDR3 protein. Among about 1.5 million distinct CDR3 sequences, approximately 40% were seen once, and the ten largest hold 6.5% to 10%. A few counts support this clonotype. The J segment lost 4 bases and the V segment lost 3 bases, leaving 7 bases of the junction unmatched. The CDR3 consists of 15 residues. CDR1 is SGHTA and CDR2 is FQGNSA in the germline V gene.

The sequencing sample was made of blood. The genes are TRBV7-2 and TRBJ2-5; 8 bases are shared with TRBD1. The TCR was taken from a woman between 18 and 30 years old in good health. The CDR3 nucleotides are TGTGCCAGCAGCTTCGGACAGGGCGGTATAGAGACCCAGTACTTC. As protein: CASSFGQGGIETQYF.